This entry lists 10 T cell receptor beta chains sequenced from one sample in a study of T cell repertoires in cytomegalovirus infection. Their antigen targets remain unknown. TCRdb fed the reads into MiXCR, producing one record per CDR3 protein. The table lists about 920,000 distinct CDR3 sequences, 30% to 40% of them singletons. The sequenced sample was cultured CD8+ T cells from PBMCs, obtained from culture after CMV antigen stimulation. The receptors were sampled from a human donor in good health (CMV status not recorded). Some clones in this sample may be carry-over from other donors' samples.

The J gene is TRBJ2-7, the V gene TRBV20-1; no clear D gene. V gave up 2 bases and J gave up 0 bases, with 8 bases separating them. The CDR3 loop spans 13 amino acids. The germline gives CDR1 DFQATT, CDR2 SNEGSKA (reference sequence). DNA for the CDR3: TGCAGTGCTAGAATGGACGACTCCTACGAGCAGTACGTC. Its protein is CSARMDDSYEQYV.

This clonotype was detected a few times. DNA of the CDR3: TGTGCCAGCAGCCCGCACGGCACGGCGGATGAAAAACTGTTTTTT. Residues: CASSPHGTADEKLFF. The chain employs TRBV7-9 and TRBJ1-4, with D uncertain. Trimming took off 5 bases at V and 6 bases at J, with 16 bases between the two ends. The CDR3 runs 15 residues. The germline V gene has CDR1 SEHNR and CDR2 FQNEAQ (reference sequence).

J is TRBJ1-1 and V is TRBV25-1; possibly TRBD1 for D (5 bases). The germline V gene has CDR1 MGHDK and CDR2 SYGVNS. V lost 7 bases to trimming and J lost 1 base, with 10 bases between them. This CDR3 contains 13 residues. In DNA form, the CDR3 reads TGTGCCAGCACTGGGGGACCGAACACTGAAGCTTTCTTT. Translated, it gives CASTGGPNTEAFF.

This clonotype occurred many times. This chain uses TRBV7-9 with TRBJ2-7; possible D gene TRBD1, 6 bases. V gave up 4 bases and J gave up 3 bases, with 10 bases separating them. CDR1 is SEHNR, CDR2 FQNEAQ, per germline (reference sequence). The CDR3 is 13 amino acids. The CDR3 nucleotides read TGTGCCAGCAGCTCCATGGACAGCTACGAGCAGTACGTC. Translated, it gives CASSSMDSYEQYV.

This clonotype was seen at least ten times. The V gene is TRBV9, the J gene TRBJ1-1; D gene unclear. V lost 2 bases and J 3 bases, leaving 8 bases between the germline ends. From germline, CDR1 is SGDLS and CDR2 YYNGEE. The length of the CDR3 is 13 residues. CDR3 coding DNA: TGTGCCAGCAGCGTCGGCGGAGACACTGAAGCTTTCTTT. The encoded protein is CASSVGGDTEAFF.

This clonotype appeared a single time. The chain combines TRBV7-6 with TRBJ1-1; 12 positions match TRBD1. The CDR3 sequence is 16 residues long. Trimming removed 5 bases from V and 4 bases from J; junction bases left unmatched: 8. In germline, CDR1 is SGHVS, CDR2 FNYEAQ. The CDR3 coding sequence is TGTGCCAGCAGCCCCGCGGGACAGGGGGCATTCACTGAAGCTTTCTTT. Translated, it gives CASSPAGQGAFTEAFF.

The chain joins TRBV19 to TRBJ2-1, with D hard to call. Germline V CDR1 and CDR2: LNHDA, SQIVND (reference sequence). The CDR3 sequence is 16 residues long. V gave up 0 bases and J gave up 2 bases, with 11 bases separating them. CDR3: CASSIDRPNPYNEQFF. The CDR3 bases are TGTGCCAGTAGTATAGATCGTCCGAACCCCTACAATGAGCAGTTCTTC. The full variable domain, completed using reference TRBV19 and TRBJ2-1, is DGGITQSPKYLFRKEGQNVTLSCEQNLNHDAMYWYRQDPGQGLRLIYYSQIVNDFQKGDIAEGYSVSREKKESFPLTVTSAQKNPTAFYLCASSIDRPNPYNEQFFGPGTRLTVL.

CDR3 protein: CASSYSRTGTAYSYKQYV. The DNA for the CDR3 is TGTGCCAGCAGTTACTCCCGGACCGGGACAGCTTATTCCTACAAGCAGTACGTC. V usage is TRBV6-6 and J usage is TRBJ2-7; 7 bases fit TRBD1. CDR3 length: 18 amino acids. Germline assignment: CDR1 MNHNY and CDR2 SVGAGI (reference sequence).

V gene TRBV24-1 combines with J gene TRBJ2-5; D is perhaps TRBD1 (6 bases). This CDR3 comprises 11 residues. The ends were cut back, 11 bases at V and 4 bases at J, with 10 bases in the middle. From germline, CDR1 is KGHDR and CDR2 SFDVKD. The CDR3 protein is CASKDRETQYF. CDR3 DNA: TGTGCCAGCAAGGACAGAGAGACCCAGTACTTC.

This chain connects TRBV2 to TRBJ1-1, with 8 bases fitting TRBD1. The CDR3 runs 10 residues. The V gene end was trimmed by 10 bases and the J gene end by 9 bases; junction bases not matched to a gene: 4. Germline CDR1 and CDR2: SNHLY and FYNNEI. The CDR3 loop reads CATDRGKAFF. The DNA of the CDR3 is TGTGCCACCGACAGGGGAAAAGCTTTCTTT.